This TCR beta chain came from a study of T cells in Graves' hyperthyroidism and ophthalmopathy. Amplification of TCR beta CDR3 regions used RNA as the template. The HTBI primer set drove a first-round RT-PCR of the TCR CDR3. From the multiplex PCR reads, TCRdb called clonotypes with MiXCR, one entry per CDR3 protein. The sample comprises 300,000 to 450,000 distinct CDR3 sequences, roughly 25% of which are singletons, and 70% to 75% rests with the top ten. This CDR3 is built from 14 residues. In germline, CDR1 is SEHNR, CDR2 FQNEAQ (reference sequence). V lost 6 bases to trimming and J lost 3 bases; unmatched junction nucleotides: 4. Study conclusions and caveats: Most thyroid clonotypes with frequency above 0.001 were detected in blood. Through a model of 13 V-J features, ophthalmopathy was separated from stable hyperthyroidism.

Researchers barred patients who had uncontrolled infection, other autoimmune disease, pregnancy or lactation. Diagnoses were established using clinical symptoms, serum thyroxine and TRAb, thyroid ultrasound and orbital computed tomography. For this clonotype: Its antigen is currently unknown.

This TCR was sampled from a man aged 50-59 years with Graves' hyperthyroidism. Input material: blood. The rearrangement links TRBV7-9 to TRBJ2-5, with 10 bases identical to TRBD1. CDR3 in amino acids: CASSRTGGKETQYF. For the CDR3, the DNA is TGTGCCAGCAGTAGGACAGGGGGTAAAGAGACCCAGTACTTC.